This entry lists 8 T cell receptor beta chains sequenced from one sample in a study of T cells in Graves' hyperthyroidism and ophthalmopathy. Amplification targeted TCR beta CDR3 regions from RNA transcripts. RT-PCR in the first round (using the HTBI primer set) targeted the TCR CDR3. A single record per CDR3 protein comes from TCRdb applying MiXCR to the multiplex PCR reads. Found here are about 480,000 distinct CDR3 sequences, 14% of them singletons; the top ten hold less than 20%. Sequencing was performed on blood. These receptors all come from a young woman with Graves' hyperthyroidism.

This clonotype was counted many times. The CDR3 loop is CASSSRRAGTGMSYEQYF. The DNA for the CDR3 is TGTGCCAGCAGCTCTCGCAGGGCCGGGACAGGGATGTCCTACGAGCAGTACTTC. This chain joins TRBV7-9 and TRBJ2-7, with 9 positions matching TRBD1. Per the germline V gene, CDR1 is SEHNR and CDR2 is FQNEAQ (reference sequence). The V segment lost 4 bases and the J segment 1 base; nucleotides outside the gene matches: 14. This CDR3 has 18 residues.

This clonotype was seen at least ten times. This rearrangement joins TRBV11-2 to TRBJ2-3; 8 positions agree with TRBD2. Germline lookup yields CDR1 SGHAT and CDR2 FQNNGV. V lost 7 bases, J lost 4 bases, and 7 bases stayed unmatched. The CDR3 extends over 14 amino acids. This CDR3 reads CASTLSGNPDTQYF. Here the CDR3 DNA reads TGTGCCAGCACCCTTAGCGGGAACCCAGATACGCAGTATTTT.

V is TRBV27 and J is TRBJ2-5, with D uncertain. Germline V lookup: CDR1 MNHEY, CDR2 SMNVEV (reference sequence). With 5 bases removed from V and 12 bases from J, the gap between germline ends came to 10 bases. The CDR3 runs to 10 residues. CDR3 nucleotide sequence: TGTGCCAGCAGTCCGATCCGGGAGTACTTC. Its translation: CASSPIREYF.

This clonotype came up many times. The chain carries TRBV15 and TRBJ1-1; 8 nucleotides match TRBD1. This CDR3 is 14 amino acids long. CDR1 LNHNV and CDR2 YYDKDF come from the germline V gene (reference sequence). V was pared by 8 bases and J by 0 bases, with 5 bases of the junction left unmatched. The CDR3 loop reads CATRRQGMNTEAFF. For the CDR3, the DNA is TGTGCCACCCGTCGACAGGGGATGAACACTGAAGCTTTCTTT.

There are many counts of this clonotype. The J gene is TRBJ1-3, the V gene TRBV7-6; D not certain. The CDR3 has 15 residues. Germline lookup yields CDR1 SGHVS and CDR2 FNYEAQ. Trimming pared 1 base from V and 2 bases from J, leaving 9 bases between. The CDR3 here is CASSLGSQTGNTIYF. The CDR3 nucleotides are TGTGCCAGCAGCTTAGGATCTCAGACTGGAAACACCATATATTTT.

V is TRBV14 and J is TRBJ2-1; D possibly corresponds to TRBD2 (5 bases). V lost 2 bases and J 0 bases, leaving 11 bases between the germline ends. The CDR3 length is 16 residues. Germline CDR1 reads SGHDN; CDR2 reads FVKESK. The CDR3 protein is CASSQISGSSYNEQFF. The CDR3 region has the DNA TGTGCCAGCAGCCAAATAAGTGGGAGCTCCTACAATGAGCAGTTCTTC.

This clonotype appeared many times. The CDR3, as DNA: TGTGCCTGGAGTGGGGGGGACCTTTACCAGCCCCAGCATTTT. As protein: CAWSGGDLYQPQHF. The rearrangement links TRBV30 to TRBJ1-5; maybe TRBD1 (5 bases). CDR1 is GTSNPN, CDR2 SVGIG, per germline (reference sequence). The CDR3 spans 14 residues. V lost 1 base and J 7 bases, leaving 14 bases between the germline ends.

This clonotype was seen just once. A clone one base away is much larger, so this may be a read error. This chain uses TRBV20-1 with TRBJ1-5; D perhaps matches TRBD1 (5 bases). Per the germline V gene, CDR1 is DFQATT and CDR2 is SNEGSKA (reference sequence). The CDR3 covers 12 residues. CDR3 nucleotide sequence: TGCAGCGCTGGGACGGGGTATCAGCCCCAGCATTTT. It yields the protein CSAGTGYQPQHF.